This T cell receptor beta chain was sequenced in a study of follicular helper T cells after annual influenza vaccination. Study-level background: For some subjects, blood spans the 2013-2014, 2014-2015 and 2015-2016 annual vaccinations.

Clones were sequenced by immunoSEQ multiplex PCR, and TCRdb holds only the in-frame ones, with some missing. This table has 8,500 to 9,000 clones, roughly 80% appearing once. The CDR3 loop spans 12 amino acids. Germline V gives CDR1 MDHEN, CDR2 SYDVKM. V shed 7 bases, J shed 5 bases, and the junction held 1 base outside the gene matches. Time point defined: 2014-2015 season, 7 days after vaccination. Between about 40 and 100 mL of blood was drawn per time point. Sorted cTfh were non-naive CD4+CXCR5+PD-1+, either ICOS+CD38+ or ICOS-CD38-. The sample consisted of CXCR5+ CD38- circulating T follicular helper cells from blood, taken 7 days after influenza vaccination. The subset is: circulating Tfh, non-naive CD4+CXCR5+PD-1+ (ICOS+CD38+ or ICOS-CD38-). The receptor was isolated from an adult who received the influenza vaccine. The V and J genes are TRBV28 and TRBJ2-2; 7 bases align to TRBD2. CDR3 loop: CASISGTGELFF. In DNA, the CDR3 is TGTGCCAGCATTAGCGGGACCGGGGAGCTGTTTTTT.